The present entry profiles one TCR beta chain with its context. In its sample, this clonotype was seen many times. Its binding antigen is unknown. One base away there is no much larger clone; base qualities are not given. These data originate in a study of T cells in Graves' hyperthyroidism and ophthalmopathy (dated by TCRdb to about 2019). Regarding the complete study: Peripheral blood samples were taken at the time of initial diagnosis, prior to any treatment. The study also compared thyroid tissue and blood T-cell repertoires from more than 5 Graves' hyperthyroidism patients. The 75 to 100 discovery patients were randomly divided into training and test sets at a 7:3 ratio. Once sampling was done, hyperthyroidism patients were given methimazole at a starting dose of 30 mg daily, whereas ophthalmopathy patients were given high-dose intravenous methylprednisolone. Prospective prediction of ophthalmopathy was tested in an independent validation cohort of some 20 hyperthyroidism patients and around 16 patients who later progressed to ophthalmopathy. According to the paper, TCR Vbeta CDR3 sequencing was carried out on some 130 peripheral blood samples, which came from 40 to 45 ophthalmopathy, approximately 78 hyperthyroidism and approximately 17 progressor patients. To identify distinguishing TCR V-J signatures, a discovery cohort of around 98 patients was used, comprising roughly 45 with Graves' ophthalmopathy and some 60 with stable Graves' hyperthyroidism.

V is cut back by 1 base and J by 5 bases, with 5 bases in the junction unmatched. The CDR3 goes from the cysteine to the phenylalanine over 14 residues. The entry retains the CDR3 DNA only, 42 bases that are in frame from base 1. The germline V gene (reference sequence) supplies CDR1 DFQATT and CDR2 SNEGSKA. Hyperthyroidism patients were newly diagnosed, had a disease duration of under 2 months, and were aged 18 to 65 years. Exclusion was applied to patients with uncontrolled infections, other autoimmune diseases, pregnancy or lactation. Clinical symptoms, serum thyroxine and TRAb, thyroid ultrasound, and orbital computed tomography formed the basis for the diagnoses. Blood from progressor patients was collected at the time of first diagnosis with hyperthyroidism, before any ophthalmopathy symptoms had appeared. PBMCs were separated from 10 ml of fresh peripheral blood using Ficoll-Paque density gradient centrifugation. Patients classed as progressors first received a Graves' hyperthyroidism diagnosis and then went on to develop ophthalmopathy during follow-up. Total RNA was extracted using Trizol reagent, and RNA quality was assessed on an Agilent 2100 Bioanalyzer.

The TCR beta CDR3 regions were amplified from RNA transcripts. The TCR CDR3 was subjected to a first round of RT-PCR using the HTBI primer set and the Qiagen OneStep RT-PCR kit. A second multiplex PCR round built the libraries, followed by size selection and purification. Paired-end sequencing of the libraries was performed with 100 bp reads on an Illumina HiSeq2000. The original pipeline was this. Raw data were processed with SOAPnuke, discarding reads with adapters, uncalled bases, mean Phred below 15, or no exact constant-primer or identifier match. COPE v1.2.5 was used to merge the high-quality paired reads, and each unique nucleotide sequence was defined as a clonotype. Clonotypes were aligned to IMGT TRBV, TRBD and TRBJ reference segments using MiTCR v1.1. The analysis included only V-J combinations with a frequency above 0.0001, which together covered approximately 99% of the repertoires. A TCS score was defined as the ratio between F50 (clonal expansion) and ExV (chaos), using BLOSUM62-based TCRdist between CDR3 peptides within each V-J. Welch's t-statistics and random forest reduced just over 500 V-J features to some 14, which were used in a naive Bayes classifier (R e1071). TCRdb redid the processing of the public reads, applying fastp at Q25 and MiXCR, and retained in-frame beta chains. Rows are combined by CDR3 protein, so each entry shows the most common genes and DNA. V and J calls and clone size were set by TCRdb, not the authors. The table for this sample lists 350,000 or so distinct CDR3 sequences; about 18% of them were counted only once. 30% to 40% of the sample belongs to the ten largest clones.

Study-level results and caveats: In cross-validation, a model built on a 13 V-J signature told ophthalmopathy apart from stable hyperthyroidism with approximately 90% sensitivity and 81% to 82% specificity, and in testing the same model reached 80%/75%. In validation, the model predicted progression to ophthalmopathy with roughly 66% sensitivity and less than 75% specificity, a median of 6.5 months before onset. Most expanded thyroid clonotypes (frequency above 0.001) were also detected in blood, a finding suggesting that blood repertoires may reflect thyroid immune responses. Sample size was not statistically predetermined, and investigators were not blinded to group allocation.

The sequence joins TRBV20-1 to TRBJ2-5; 9 bases in the junction line up with TRBD2. This TCR was sampled from a woman aged 25-40 years with Graves' hyperthyroidism that later progressed to Graves' ophthalmopathy. The sequencing sample was made of blood. The CDR3 reads CSARVPSGEETQYF. Read as DNA, the sequence is TGCAGTGCTAGAGTGCCTAGCGGGGAGGAGACCCAGTACTTC.